Below, 11 T cell receptor beta chains from the same sample are listed, as sequenced in a study of cytomegalovirus exposure and HLA in healthy donors. Researchers ran the PCR with 60 Vbeta and 13 Jbeta primers. TCRdb's table, derived via immunoSEQ multiplex PCR, lists solely in-frame clones and lacks some. The repertoire includes about 210,000 clones, almost 80% of them detected once, and over 1.5% sits in the top ten. Specimen: PBMCs. Receptors originate from a male donor in good health and CMV-seronegative.

The V and J genes are TRBV7-3 and TRBJ2-1; TRBD1 is a possible D gene (5 bases). Trimming removed 0 bases at V and 1 base at J, with 13 bases between. Per germline, CDR1 SGHTA and CDR2 FQGTGA. The CDR3 contains 17 residues. The CDR3 protein is CASSLTSTTASYNEQFF. The CDR3 bases are TGTGCCAGCAGCTTAACGTCGACGACAGCATCCTACAATGAGCAGTTCTTC.

This chain links TRBV28 with TRBJ2-7; D perhaps matches TRBD2 (7 bases). Per germline, CDR1 MDHEN and CDR2 SYDVKM. Trimming took off 10 bases at V and 3 bases at J, with 22 bases between the two ends. The CDR3 is 15 amino acids. The chain's CDR3 is CATTGGGFTGYEQYF. In DNA, the CDR3 is TGTGCCACCACAGGCGGGGGCTTTACGGGCTACGAGCAGTACTTC.

This clone was seen a single time. CDR3: CASSPALRGYEQYF. In DNA form, the CDR3 reads TGCGCCAGCAGCCCCGCATTAAGGGGCTACGAGCAGTACTTC. This chain connects TRBV4-1 to TRBJ2-7, with D possibly TRBD1 on 5 matching bases. This CDR3 is 14 amino acids long. Trimming took off 4 bases at V and 3 bases at J, with 13 bases between the two ends. Germline loops: CDR1 MGHRA, CDR2 YSYEKL.

The chain couples TRBV28 to TRBJ1-5, with 7 bases lining up with TRBD1. Trimming at V came to 9 bases and at J to 7 bases, leaving 12 bases not matched to a gene. The CDR3 consists of 14 residues. Germline V gene data show CDR1 as MDHEN and CDR2 as SYDVKM. CDR3 bases: TGTGCCAGTCGGAGAAGGGGGCGATCGCAGCCCCAGCATTTT. This codes for CASRRRGRSQPQHF.

The chain carries TRBV5-5 and TRBJ1-2; perhaps TRBD1 as D (5 bases). CDR1 SGHKS and CDR2 YYEKEE come from the germline V gene (reference sequence). The CDR3 has 13 amino acids. Between the trimmed V and J ends, which lost 3 bases and 8 bases, there was a span of 14 bases. Here the CDR3 DNA reads TGTGCCAGCAGCTCGGCTCAGGGTAGCGGCTACACCTTC. Protein sequence: CASSSAQGSGYTF. Combining the CDR3 with reference TRBV5-5 and TRBJ1-2 gives the whole variable domain DAGVTQSPTHLIKTRGQQVTLRCSPISGHKSVSWYQQVLGQGPQFIFQYYEKEERGRGNFPDRFSARQFPNYSSELNVNALLLGDSALYLCASSSAQGSGYTFGSGTRLTVV.

The chain is built from TRBV5-1 and TRBJ2-7, with a tentative D call TRBD1 (6 bases). Germline V gene data show CDR1 as SGHRS and CDR2 as YFSETQ. The CDR3 is 16 amino acids. V was clipped by 5 bases and J by 0 bases, with 18 bases between them. The CDR3 nucleotides are TGCGCCAGCAGTGATGGGACACCAGTCCGCTCCTACGAGCAGTACTTC. This gives the protein CASSDGTPVRSYEQYF.

The table lists this clone with a count of one. The chain employs TRBV2 and TRBJ2-3; TRBD2 matches at 12 bases. Per germline, CDR1 SNHLY and CDR2 FYNNEI. The CDR3 length is 16 residues. With V trimmed by 5 bases and J by 4 bases, 7 bases remained unmatched. CDR3 in amino acids: CASSSETSGGADTQYF. The CDR3 bases are TGTGCCAGCAGTTCTGAGACTAGCGGGGGAGCAGATACGCAGTATTTT.

The V gene is TRBV10-3, the J gene TRBJ1-2; 9 bases are a match to TRBD1. Germline values: CDR1 ENHRY, CDR2 SYGVKD. The ends lost 8 bases at V and 5 bases at J; junction bases unmatched: 9. The CDR3 contains 14 residues. CDR3 DNA: TGTGCCATCTTCGGGACAGGGTATTCTTATGGCTACACCTTC. Translating it yields CAIFGTGYSYGYTF.

This chain links TRBV28 with TRBJ2-1, with 8 nucleotides matching TRBD2. This CDR3 has 14 amino acids. The V segment lost 7 bases and the J segment 10 bases; nucleotides outside the gene matches: 12. Germline V gene data show CDR1 as MDHEN and CDR2 as SYDVKM. The DNA for the CDR3 is TGTGCCAGCAAACCGGGGGGCCGGGGGGGGGAGCAGTTCTTC. Its translation is CASKPGGRGGEQFF.

CDR3 DNA sequence: TGTGCCAGCAGCACGACTAGCGGGAGGGGGTCCTACAATGAGCAGTTCTTC. Encoded protein: CASSTTSGRGSYNEQFF. The gene calls are TRBV9 and TRBJ2-1; 14 bases agree with TRBD2. Germline CDR1 is SGDLS and CDR2 is YYNGEE. The V gene end was trimmed by 4 bases and the J gene end by 1 base; junction bases not matched to a gene: 4. The CDR3 has 17 amino acids.

CDR3 sequence: CASRQGTLNTEAFF. CDR3 bases: TGTGCCAGCAGGCAGGGCACGTTGAACACTGAAGCTTTCTTT. The V and J genes are TRBV6-1 and TRBJ1-1, with D perhaps matching TRBD1 (5 bases). This CDR3 contains 14 residues. Germline CDR1 reads MNHNS; CDR2 reads SASEGT. With 6 bases removed from V and 0 bases from J, the gap between germline ends came to 11 bases.